This T cell receptor beta chain was recorded in a study of blood T cell repertoires in COVID-19. Looking at the study overall: Collection of acute and convalescent COVID-19 samples took place in the United States, Italy and Spain. PBMCs, B-cell-depleted T cells, or T cells were the source of the cDNA or gDNA that made up the material.

Germline V gives CDR1 SGHDN, CDR2 FVKESK. The CDR3 consists of 17 residues. The ends lost 4 bases at V and 2 bases at J; junction bases unmatched: 9. Per the original data handling: Amplification of reference gene primers provided the estimated nucleated cell counts. Data came from immunoSEQ multiplex PCR; TCRdb stores just in-frame clones and leaves some out. V, J and clone size are taken as reported in that table, and D and trimming were inferred from the DNA itself. The sample contains over 200,000 clones, approximately 85% of which appear only once. This TCR was sampled from a human donor in a cohort sampled during active COVID-19. What was sequenced was peripheral blood. This chain links TRBV14 with TRBJ2-5; 11 nucleotides match TRBD2. The CDR3 protein is CASSPRTSGGDQETQYF. The CDR3 DNA reads as TGTGCCAGCAGCCCCCGTACTAGCGGGGGCGATCAAGAGACCCAGTACTTC.